This entry concerns a single TCR beta chain. Its antigen is currently unknown. The sample providers were healthy Caucasian people from Russia, aged about 6 to 95. No fewer than 5 micrograms of total RNA were isolated from every sample. Primed by a sample-barcoded 5' primer and a J-beta primer mix, a second PCR proceeded for about 6 to 12 cycles. MiXCR, applied by TCRdb to the 5' RACE reads, yields one record per CDR3 protein. The sample contains approximately 800,000 distinct CDR3 sequences, approximately 55% of which appear only once. The data stem from a study of blood T cells in healthy people across ages. This CDR3 is built from 15 residues. Germline V gene data show CDR1 as SGHRS and CDR2 as YFSETQ. V dropped 3 bases and J dropped 4 bases, with 13 bases sitting between them. Study-wide points: The study lacked donor CMV status, which possibly confounded expanded clonotype changes.

V and J are TRBV5-1 and TRBJ1-4; D is unclear. Sequencing was done on a sample of blood. The sequence was collected from an elderly man in good health. The DNA of the CDR3 is TGCGCCAGCAGCTCCGTGGCCGCGGGTAATGAAAAACTGTTTTTT. Protein product: CASSSVAAGNEKLFF. Looking up the rest from reference TRBV5-1 and TRBJ1-4 gives the full variable domain: KAGVTQTPRYLIKTRGQQVTLSCSPISGHRSVSWYQQTPGQGLQFLFEYFSETQRNKGNFPGRFSGRQFSNSRSEMNVSTLELGDSALYLCASSSVAAGNEKLFFGSGTQLSVL.